Below are 2 T cell receptor beta chains sequenced from a single sample in a study of STAT3 mutations in large granular lymphocyte leukemia. Their target antigens are unknown. TCRdb's copy holds only in-frame clones and misses some; the assay was immunoSEQ multiplex PCR. The sample contains about 6,700 clones, less than 75% of which appear only once. Study observations and caveats: In T-cell large granular lymphocyte leukemia, about half of patients showed multiple immunodominant subclonotypes.

Specimen: peripheral blood mononuclear cells. The receptor set was obtained from a boy aged 10-17 years with T-cell large granular lymphocyte leukemia. Some clones in this sample may be carry-over from other donors' samples.

This sequence joins TRBV7-9 and TRBJ2-5; weak D call: TRBD1 (5 bases). CDR3 length: 14 residues. CDR1 is SEHNR and CDR2 is FQNEAQ in the germline V gene (reference sequence). Trimming pared 2 bases from V and 2 bases from J, leaving 9 bases between. In DNA form, the CDR3 reads TGTGCCAGCAGCTTACGCCAGGGACAAGAGACCCAGTACTTC. Translated, it gives CASSLRQGQETQYF.

The chain uses TRBV27 and TRBJ1-2, with no clear D. Per germline, CDR1 MNHEY and CDR2 SMNVEV (reference sequence). The length of the CDR3 is 12 residues. V lost 0 bases and J 4 bases, leaving 3 bases between the germline ends. This chain's CDR3 is CASSLSGYGYTF. CDR3 DNA: TGTGCCAGCAGTTTATCGGGCTATGGCTACACCTTC.